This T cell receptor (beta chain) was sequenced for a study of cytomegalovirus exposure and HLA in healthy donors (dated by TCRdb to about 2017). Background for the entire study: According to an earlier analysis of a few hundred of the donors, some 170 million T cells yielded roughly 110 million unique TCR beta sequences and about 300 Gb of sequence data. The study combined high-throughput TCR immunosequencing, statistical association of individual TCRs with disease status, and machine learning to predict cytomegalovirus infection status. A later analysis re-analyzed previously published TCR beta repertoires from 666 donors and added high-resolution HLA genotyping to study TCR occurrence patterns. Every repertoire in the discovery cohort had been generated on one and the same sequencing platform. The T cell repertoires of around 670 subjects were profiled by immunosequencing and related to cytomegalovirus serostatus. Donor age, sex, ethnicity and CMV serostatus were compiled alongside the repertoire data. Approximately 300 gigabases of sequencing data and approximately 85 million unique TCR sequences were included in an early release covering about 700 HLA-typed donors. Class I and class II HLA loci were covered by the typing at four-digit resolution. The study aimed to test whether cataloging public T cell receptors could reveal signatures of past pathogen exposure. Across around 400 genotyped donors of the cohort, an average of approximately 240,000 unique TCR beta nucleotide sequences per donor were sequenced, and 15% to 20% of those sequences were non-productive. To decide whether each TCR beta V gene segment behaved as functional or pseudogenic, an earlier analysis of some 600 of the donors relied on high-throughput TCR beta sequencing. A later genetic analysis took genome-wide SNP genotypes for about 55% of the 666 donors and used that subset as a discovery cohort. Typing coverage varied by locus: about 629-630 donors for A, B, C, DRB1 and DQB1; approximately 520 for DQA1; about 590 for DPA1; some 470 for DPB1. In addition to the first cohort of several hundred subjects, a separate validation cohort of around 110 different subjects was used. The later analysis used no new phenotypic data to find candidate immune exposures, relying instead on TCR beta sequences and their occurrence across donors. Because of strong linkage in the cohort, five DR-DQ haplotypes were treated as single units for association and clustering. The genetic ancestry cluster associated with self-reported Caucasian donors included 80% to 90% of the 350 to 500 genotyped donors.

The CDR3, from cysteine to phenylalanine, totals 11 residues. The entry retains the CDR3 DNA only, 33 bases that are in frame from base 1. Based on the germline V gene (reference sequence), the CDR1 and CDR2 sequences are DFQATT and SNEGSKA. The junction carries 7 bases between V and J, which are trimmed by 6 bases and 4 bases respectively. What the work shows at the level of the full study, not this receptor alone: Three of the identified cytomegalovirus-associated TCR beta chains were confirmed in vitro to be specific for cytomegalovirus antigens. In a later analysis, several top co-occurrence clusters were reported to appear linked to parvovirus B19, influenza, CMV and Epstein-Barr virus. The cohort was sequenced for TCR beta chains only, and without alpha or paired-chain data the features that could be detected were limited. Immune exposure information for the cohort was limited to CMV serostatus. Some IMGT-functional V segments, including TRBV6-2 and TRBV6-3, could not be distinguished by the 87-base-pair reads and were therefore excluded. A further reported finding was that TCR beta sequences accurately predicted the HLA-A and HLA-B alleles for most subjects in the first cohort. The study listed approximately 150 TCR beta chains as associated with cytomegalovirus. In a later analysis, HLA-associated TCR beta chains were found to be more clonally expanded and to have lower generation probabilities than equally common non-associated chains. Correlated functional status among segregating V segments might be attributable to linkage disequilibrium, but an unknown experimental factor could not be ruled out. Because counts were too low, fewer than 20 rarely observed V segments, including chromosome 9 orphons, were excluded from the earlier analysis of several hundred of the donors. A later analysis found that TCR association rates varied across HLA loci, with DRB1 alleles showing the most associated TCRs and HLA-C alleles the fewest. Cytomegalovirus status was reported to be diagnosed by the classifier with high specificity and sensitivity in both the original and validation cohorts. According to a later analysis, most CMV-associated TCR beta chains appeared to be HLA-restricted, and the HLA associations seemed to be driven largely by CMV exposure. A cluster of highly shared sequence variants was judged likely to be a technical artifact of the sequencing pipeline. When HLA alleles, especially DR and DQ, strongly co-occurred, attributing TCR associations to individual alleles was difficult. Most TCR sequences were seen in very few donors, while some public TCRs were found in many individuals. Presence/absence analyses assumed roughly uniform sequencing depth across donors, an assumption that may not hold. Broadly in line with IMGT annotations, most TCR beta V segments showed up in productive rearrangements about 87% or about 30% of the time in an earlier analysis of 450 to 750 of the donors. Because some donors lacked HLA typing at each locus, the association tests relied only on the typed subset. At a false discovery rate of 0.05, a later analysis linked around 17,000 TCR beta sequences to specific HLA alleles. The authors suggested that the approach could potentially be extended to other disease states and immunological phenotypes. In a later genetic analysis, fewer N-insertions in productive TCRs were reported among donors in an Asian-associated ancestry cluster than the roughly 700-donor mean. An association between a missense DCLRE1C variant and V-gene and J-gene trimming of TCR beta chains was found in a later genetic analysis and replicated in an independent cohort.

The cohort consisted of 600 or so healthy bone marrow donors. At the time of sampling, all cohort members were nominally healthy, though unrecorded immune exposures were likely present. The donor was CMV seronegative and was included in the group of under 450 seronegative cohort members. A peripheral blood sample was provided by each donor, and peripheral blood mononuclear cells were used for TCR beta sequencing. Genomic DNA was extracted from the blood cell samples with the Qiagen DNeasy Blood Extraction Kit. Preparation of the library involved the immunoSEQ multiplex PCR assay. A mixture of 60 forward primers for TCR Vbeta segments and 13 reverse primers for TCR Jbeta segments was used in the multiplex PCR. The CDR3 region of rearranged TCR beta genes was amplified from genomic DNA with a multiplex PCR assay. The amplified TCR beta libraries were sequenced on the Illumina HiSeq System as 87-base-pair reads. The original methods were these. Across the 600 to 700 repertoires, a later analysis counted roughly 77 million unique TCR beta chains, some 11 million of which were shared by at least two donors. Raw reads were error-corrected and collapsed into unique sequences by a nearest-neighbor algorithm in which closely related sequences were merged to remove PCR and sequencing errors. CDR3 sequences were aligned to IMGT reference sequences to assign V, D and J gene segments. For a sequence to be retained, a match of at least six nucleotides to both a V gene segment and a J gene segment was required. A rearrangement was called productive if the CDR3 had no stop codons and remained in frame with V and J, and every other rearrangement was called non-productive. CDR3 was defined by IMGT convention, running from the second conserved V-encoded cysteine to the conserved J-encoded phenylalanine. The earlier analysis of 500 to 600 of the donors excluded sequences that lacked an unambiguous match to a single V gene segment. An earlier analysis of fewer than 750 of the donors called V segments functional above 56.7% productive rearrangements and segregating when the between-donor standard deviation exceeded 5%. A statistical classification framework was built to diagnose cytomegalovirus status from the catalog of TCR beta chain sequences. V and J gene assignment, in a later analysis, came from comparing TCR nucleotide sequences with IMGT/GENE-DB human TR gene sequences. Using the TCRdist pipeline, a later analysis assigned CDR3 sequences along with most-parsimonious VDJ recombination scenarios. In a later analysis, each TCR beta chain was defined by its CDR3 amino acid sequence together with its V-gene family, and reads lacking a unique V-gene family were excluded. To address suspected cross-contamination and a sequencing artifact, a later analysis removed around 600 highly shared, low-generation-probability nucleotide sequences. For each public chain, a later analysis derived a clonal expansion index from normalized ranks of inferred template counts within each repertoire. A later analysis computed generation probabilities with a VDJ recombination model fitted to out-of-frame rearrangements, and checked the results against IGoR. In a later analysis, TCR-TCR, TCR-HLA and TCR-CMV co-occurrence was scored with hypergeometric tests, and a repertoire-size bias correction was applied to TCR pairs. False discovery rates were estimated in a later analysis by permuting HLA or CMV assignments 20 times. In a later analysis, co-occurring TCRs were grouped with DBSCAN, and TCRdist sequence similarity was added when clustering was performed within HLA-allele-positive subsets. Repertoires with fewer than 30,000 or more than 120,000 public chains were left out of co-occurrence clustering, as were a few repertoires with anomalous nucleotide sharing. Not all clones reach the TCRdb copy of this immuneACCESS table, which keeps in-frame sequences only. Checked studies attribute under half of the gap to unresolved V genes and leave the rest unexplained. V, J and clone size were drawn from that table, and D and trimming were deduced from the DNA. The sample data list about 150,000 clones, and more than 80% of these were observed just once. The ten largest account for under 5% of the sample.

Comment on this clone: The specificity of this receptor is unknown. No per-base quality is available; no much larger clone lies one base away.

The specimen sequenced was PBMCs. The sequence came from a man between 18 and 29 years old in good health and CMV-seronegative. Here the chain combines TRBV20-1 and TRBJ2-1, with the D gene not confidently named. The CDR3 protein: CSAPVYNEQFF. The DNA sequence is TGCAGTGCCCCGGTATACAATGAGCAGTTCTTC.